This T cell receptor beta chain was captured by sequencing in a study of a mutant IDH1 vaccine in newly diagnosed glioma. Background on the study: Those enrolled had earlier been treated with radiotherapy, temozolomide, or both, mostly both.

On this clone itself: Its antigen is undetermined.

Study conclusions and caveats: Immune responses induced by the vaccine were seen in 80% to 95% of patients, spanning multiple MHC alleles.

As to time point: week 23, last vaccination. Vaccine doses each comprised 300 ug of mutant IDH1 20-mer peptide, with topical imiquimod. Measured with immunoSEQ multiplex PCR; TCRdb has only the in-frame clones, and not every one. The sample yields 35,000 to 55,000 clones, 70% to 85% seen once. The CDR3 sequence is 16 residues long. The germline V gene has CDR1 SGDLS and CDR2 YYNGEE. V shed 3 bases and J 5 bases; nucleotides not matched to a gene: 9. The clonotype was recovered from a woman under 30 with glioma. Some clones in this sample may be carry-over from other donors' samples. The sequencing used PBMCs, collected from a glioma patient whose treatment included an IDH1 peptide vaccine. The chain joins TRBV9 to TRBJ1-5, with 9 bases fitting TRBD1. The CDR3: CASSAGGTGSDQPQHF. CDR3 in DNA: TGTGCCAGCAGCGCTGGAGGGACAGGGAGTGATCAGCCCCAGCATTTT.